This T cell receptor (beta chain) appears in the sequencing data of a study of blood T cell repertoires in COVID-19. Study summary: Samples representing acute and convalescent COVID-19 were sourced from the United States, Italy and Spain. The cDNA or gDNA used as material had been derived from T cells, B-cell-depleted T cells, or PBMCs.

In the source study's methods: Quantification of nucleated cells was approximated via reference gene primer amplification. Produced via immunoSEQ multiplex PCR; TCRdb's table is partial and in-frame only. That table supplies the V and J calls and clone size; D and trimming were determined from the DNA. This sample yields 70,000 to 85,000 clones, of which 87% are seen a single time; roughly 3.1% belongs to the top ten. The CDR3 extends over 14 amino acids. V was clipped by 2 bases and J by 7 bases; unmatched bases: 5. The V gene's germline CDR1 is MGHDK and CDR2 SYGVNS. J is TRBJ2-1 and V is TRBV25-1; 7 nucleotides match TRBD2. Sample: peripheral blood. The sequence was collected from a woman in her forties or fifties with active or convalescent COVID-19. The CDR3 loop is CASSEPSGVNEQFF. As DNA, the CDR3 is TGTGCCAGCAGTGAACCCAGCGGGGTGAATGAGCAGTTCTTC.